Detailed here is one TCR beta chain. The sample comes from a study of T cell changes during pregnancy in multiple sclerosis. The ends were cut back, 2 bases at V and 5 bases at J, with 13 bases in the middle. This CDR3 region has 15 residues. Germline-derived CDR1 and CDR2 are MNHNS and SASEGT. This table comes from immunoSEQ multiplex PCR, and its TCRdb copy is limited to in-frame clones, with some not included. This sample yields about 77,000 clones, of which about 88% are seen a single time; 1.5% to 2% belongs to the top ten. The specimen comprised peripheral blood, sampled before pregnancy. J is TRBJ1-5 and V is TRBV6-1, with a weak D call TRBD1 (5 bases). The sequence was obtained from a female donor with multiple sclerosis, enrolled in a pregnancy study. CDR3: CASSEKNWGDQPQHF. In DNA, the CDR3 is TGTGCCAGCAGTGAAAAAAACTGGGGGGATCAGCCCCAGCATTTT.